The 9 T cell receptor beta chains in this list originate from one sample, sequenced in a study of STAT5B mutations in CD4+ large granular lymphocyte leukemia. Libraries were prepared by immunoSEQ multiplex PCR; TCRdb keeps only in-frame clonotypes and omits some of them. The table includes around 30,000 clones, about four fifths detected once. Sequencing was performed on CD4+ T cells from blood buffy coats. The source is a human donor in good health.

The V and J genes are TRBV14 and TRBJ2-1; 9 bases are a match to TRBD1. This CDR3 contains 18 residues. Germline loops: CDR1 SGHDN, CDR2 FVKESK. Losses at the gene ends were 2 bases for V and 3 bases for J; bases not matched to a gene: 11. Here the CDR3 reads CASSQRPAGTGIYNEQFF. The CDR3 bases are TGTGCCAGCAGCCAACGCCCGGCCGGGACAGGGATCTACAATGAGCAGTTCTTC.

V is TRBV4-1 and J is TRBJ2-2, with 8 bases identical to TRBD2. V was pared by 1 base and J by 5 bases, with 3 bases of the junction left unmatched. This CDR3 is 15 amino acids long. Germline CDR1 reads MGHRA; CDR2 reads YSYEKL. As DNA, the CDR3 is TGCGCCAGCAGCCAAGCGGGAGGGCAAACCGGGGAGCTGTTTTTT. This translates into CASSQAGGQTGELFF.

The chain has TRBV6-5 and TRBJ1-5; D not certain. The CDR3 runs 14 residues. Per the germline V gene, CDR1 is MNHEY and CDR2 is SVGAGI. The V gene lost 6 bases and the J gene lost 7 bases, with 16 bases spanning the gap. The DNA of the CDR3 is TGTGCCAGCAGCCCAACCCCAGCGGGGCAGCCCCAGCATTTT. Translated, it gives CASSPTPAGQPQHF.

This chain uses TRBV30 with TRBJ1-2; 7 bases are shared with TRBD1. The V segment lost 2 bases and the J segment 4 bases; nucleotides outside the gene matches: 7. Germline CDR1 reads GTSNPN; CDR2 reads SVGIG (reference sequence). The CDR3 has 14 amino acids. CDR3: CAWSRGQPLYGYTF. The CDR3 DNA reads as TGTGCCTGGAGTAGGGGACAGCCTCTCTATGGCTACACCTTC.

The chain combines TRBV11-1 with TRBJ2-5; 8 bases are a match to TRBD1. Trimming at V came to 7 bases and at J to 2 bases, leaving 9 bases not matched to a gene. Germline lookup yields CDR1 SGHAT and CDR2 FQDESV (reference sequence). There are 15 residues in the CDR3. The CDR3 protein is CASTELGTGQETQYF. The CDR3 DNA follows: TGTGCCAGCACAGAATTAGGGACAGGACAAGAGACCCAGTACTTC. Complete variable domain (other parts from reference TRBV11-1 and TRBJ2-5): EAEVAQSPRYKITEKSQAVAFWCDPISGHATLYWYRQILGQGPELLVQFQDESVVDDSQLPKDRFSAERLKGVDSTLKIQPAELGDSAMYLCASTELGTGQETQYFGPGTRLLVL.

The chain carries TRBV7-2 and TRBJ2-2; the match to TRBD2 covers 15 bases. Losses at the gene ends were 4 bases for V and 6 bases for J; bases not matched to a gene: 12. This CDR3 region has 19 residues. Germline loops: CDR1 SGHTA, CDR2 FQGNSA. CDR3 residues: CASSSGLAGGPSAAGELFF. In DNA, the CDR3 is TGTGCCAGCAGCTCCGGACTAGCGGGAGGGCCCTCGGCGGCCGGGGAGCTGTTTTTT. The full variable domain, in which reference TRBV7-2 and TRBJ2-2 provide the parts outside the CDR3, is GAGVSQSPSNKVTEKGKDVELRCDPISGHTALYWYRQSLGQGLEFLIYFQGNSAPDKSGLPSDRFSAERTGGSVSTLTIQRTQQEDSAVYLCASSSGLAGGPSAAGELFFGEGSRLTVL.

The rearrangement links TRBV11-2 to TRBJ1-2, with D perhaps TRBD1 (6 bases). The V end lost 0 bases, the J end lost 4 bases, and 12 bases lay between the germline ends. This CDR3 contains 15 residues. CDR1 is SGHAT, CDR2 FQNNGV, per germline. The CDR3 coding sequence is TGTGCCAGCAGCTTAGATATAGTGACAGGCTATGGCTACACCTTC. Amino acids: CASSLDIVTGYGYTF.

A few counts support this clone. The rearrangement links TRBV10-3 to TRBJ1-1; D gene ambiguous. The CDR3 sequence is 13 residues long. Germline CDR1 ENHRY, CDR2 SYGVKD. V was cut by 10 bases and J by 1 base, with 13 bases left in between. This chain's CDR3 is CATCRLENTEAFF. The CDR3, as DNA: TGTGCCACCTGTAGGCTTGAGAACACTGAAGCTTTCTTT.

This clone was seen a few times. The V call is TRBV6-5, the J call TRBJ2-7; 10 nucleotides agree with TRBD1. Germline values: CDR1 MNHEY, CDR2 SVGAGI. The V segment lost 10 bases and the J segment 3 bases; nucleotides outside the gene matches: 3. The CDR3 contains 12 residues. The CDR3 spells CATWTGGYEQYF. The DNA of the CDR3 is TGTGCCACCTGGACAGGGGGCTACGAGCAGTACTTC.